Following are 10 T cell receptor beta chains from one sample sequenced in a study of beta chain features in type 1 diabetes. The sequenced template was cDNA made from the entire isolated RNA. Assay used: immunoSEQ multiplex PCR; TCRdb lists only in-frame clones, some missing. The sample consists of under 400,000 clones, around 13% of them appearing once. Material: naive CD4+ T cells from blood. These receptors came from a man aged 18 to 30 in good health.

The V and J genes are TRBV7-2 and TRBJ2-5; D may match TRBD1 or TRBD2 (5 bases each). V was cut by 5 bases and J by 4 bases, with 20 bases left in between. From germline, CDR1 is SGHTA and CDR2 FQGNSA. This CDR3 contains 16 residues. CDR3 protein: CASSLEGLRVGETQYF. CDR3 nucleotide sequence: TGTGCCAGCAGCCTAGAGGGGCTTAGGGTAGGAGAGACCCAGTACTTC.

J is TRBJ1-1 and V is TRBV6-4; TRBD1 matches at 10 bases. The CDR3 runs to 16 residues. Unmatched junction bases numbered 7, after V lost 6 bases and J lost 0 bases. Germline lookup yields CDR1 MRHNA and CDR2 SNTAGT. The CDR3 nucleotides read TGTGCCAGCAGCCGGGACAGGGGCACCCTGAACACTGAAGCTTTCTTT. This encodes CASSRDRGTLNTEAFF.

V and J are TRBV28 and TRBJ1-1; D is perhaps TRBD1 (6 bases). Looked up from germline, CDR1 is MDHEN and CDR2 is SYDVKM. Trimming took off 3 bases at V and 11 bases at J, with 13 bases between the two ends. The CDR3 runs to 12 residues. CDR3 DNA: TGTGCCAGCAGTTTTGGGGGGGGCGAGGCTTTCTTT. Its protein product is CASSFGGGEAFF.

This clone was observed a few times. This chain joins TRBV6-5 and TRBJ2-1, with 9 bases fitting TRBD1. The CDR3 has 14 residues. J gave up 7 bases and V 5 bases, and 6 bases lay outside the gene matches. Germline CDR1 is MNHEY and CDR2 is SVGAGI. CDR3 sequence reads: CASSGRTGVNEQFF. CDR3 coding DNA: TGTGCCAGCAGTGGCCGGACAGGGGTGAATGAGCAGTTCTTC.

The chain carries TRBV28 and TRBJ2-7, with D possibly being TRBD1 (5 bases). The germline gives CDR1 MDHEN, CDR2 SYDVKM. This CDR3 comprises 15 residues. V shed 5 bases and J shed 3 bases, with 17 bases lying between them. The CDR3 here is CASSLDGQIRYEQYF. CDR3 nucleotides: TGTGCCAGCAGTCTAGACGGACAAATTCGCTACGAGCAGTACTTC.

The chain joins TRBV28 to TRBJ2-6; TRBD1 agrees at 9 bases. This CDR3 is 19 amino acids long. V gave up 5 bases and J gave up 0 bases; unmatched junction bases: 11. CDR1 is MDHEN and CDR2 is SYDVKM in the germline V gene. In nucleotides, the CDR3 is TGTGCCAGCAGTACATACTGGACAGGGGAAATCTCTGGGGCCAACGTCCTGACTTTC. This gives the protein CASSTYWTGEISGANVLTF.

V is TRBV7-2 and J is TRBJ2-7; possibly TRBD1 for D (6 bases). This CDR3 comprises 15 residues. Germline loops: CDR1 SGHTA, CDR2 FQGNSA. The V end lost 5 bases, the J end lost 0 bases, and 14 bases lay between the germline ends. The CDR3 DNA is TGTGCCAGCAGCGCCGAACGGACAGTCTCCTACGAGCAGTACTTC. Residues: CASSAERTVSYEQYF.

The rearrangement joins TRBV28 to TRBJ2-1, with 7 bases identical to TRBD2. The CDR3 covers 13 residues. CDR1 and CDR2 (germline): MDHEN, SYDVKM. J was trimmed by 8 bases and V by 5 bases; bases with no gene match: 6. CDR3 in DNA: TGTGCCAGCAGTCAACGACTAGCTTATGAGCAGTTCTTC. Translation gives CASSQRLAYEQFF.

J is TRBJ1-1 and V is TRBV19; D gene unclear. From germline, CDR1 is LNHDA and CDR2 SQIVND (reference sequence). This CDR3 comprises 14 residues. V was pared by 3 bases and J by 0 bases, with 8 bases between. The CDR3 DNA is TGTGCCAGTAGTATTTCCCAGTTGAACACTGAAGCTTTCTTT. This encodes CASSISQLNTEAFF.

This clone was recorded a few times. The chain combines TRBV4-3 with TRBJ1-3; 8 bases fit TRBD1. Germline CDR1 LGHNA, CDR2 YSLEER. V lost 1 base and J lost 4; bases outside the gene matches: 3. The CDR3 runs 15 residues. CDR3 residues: CASSQGQGPGNTIYF. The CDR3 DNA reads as TGCGCCAGCAGCCAAGGACAGGGGCCCGGAAACACCATATATTTT.